This TCR beta chain was identified in a study of blood T cell repertoires in COVID-19 (dated by TCRdb to the early 2020s). Background for the entire study: Collaborator samples came from the United States, Italy and Spain and covered acute and convalescent phases of COVID-19. The repertoires were made available in a free public database intended to serve as a resource for research on the immune response to SARS-CoV-2. Deeply sampled blood TCRbeta repertoires from subjects exposed to, actively infected with, or recovered from COVID-19 were included in the dataset. The samples were drawn from two sources: the first 160 participants of the ongoing ImmuneRACE study, and 1,254 subjects contributed by 6 global collaborators. The material from the prospective study consisted of cDNA or gDNA derived from T cells, B-cell-depleted T cells, or PBMCs. Where available, HLA class I and class II types were obtained from metadata supplied by the sample provider rather than from assay-based typing. Sample metadata almost always included a de-identified subject ID, COVID-19 status, age in years and sex.

Broader findings and caveats from the paper: The quantity of clinical and demographic metadata differed by source and by participant and was supplied without curation.

TCRbeta CDR3 regions were amplified from genomic DNA using the immunoSEQ Assay, a bias-controlled multiplex PCR. Under the source paper's analysis protocol: Nucleated cell counts per sample were estimated from amplification of reference gene primers within the assay. To quantify the absolute abundance of each unique TCRbeta CDR3 rearrangement, sequence reads were collapsed and filtered. For each sample, productive Simpson clonality was calculated as the square root of Simpson's diversity index over productive rearrangements. TCRdb's version of the immuneACCESS table is confined to in-frame rearrangements and falls short of the full clone set. An unresolved V gene accounts for under half of the shortfall where checked; the remainder is of unknown origin. V and J calls and clone size are as listed in that table; D and trimming were resolved from the DNA. This sample gives tens of thousands of clones in total; around four fifths of them show up just once. Over 5% of the sample is held by the ten biggest clonotypes.

Whole blood was collected in K2EDTA tubes by collaborating institutions according to the institutions' own protocols. For TCRbeta analysis, collaborator samples were shipped as frozen whole blood, as isolated PBMCs, or as DNA extracted from either sample type. About this clone: There is no known antigen for this receptor. It has no much larger one-base neighbor in the sample; base qualities were not kept.

This clonotype was obtained from a woman of 80 years or more with acute or convalescent COVID-19. The sample consisted of peripheral blood.

The base sequence is TGCGCCAGCAGTTTTACAACCAGGGGATCCGGAAACACCATATATTTT. Translated, it gives CASSFTTRGSGNTIYF. Rearrangement joined TRBV5-1 to TRBJ1-3; a tentative D call is TRBD1 (6 bases match). Via the germline V gene, CDR1 is SGHRS and CDR2 YFSETQ. From the cysteine up to the phenylalanine, the CDR3 has a length of 16 residues. Only the CDR3 DNA stays, 48 bases, in frame from base 1. Trimming costs V 5 bases and J 4 bases, and their ends lie 19 bases apart.